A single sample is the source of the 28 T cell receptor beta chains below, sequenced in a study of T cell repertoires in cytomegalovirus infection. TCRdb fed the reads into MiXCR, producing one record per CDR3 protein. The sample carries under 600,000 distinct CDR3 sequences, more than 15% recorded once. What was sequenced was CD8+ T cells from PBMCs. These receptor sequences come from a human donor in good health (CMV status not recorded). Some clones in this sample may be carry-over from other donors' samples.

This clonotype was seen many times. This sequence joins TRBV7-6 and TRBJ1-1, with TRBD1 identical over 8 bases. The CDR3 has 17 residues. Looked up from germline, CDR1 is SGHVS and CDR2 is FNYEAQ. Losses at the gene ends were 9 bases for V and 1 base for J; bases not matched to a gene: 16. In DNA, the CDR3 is TGTGCCAGTCACCCGGCGCAGGGGGCAAGAGGGAACACTGAAGCTTTCTTT. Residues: CASHPAQGARGNTEAFF.

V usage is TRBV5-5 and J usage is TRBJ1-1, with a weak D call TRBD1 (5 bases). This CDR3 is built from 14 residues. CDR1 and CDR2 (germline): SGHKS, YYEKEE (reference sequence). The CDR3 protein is CASQITRGDTEAFF. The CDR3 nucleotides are TGTGCAAGTCAAATAACTCGGGGGGACACTGAAGCTTTCTTT.

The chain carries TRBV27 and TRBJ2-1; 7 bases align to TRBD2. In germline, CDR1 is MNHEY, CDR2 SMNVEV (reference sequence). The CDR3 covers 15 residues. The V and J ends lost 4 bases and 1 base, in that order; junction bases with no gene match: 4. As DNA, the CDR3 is TGTGCCAGCAGTTCGGAACTAGCGTCCTACAATGAGCAGTTCTTC. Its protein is CASSSELASYNEQFF.

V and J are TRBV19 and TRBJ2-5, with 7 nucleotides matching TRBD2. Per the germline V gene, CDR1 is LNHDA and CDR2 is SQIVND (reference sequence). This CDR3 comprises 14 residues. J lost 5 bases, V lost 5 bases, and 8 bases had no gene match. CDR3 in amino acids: CASSGREPGETQYF. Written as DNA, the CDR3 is TGTGCCAGTAGTGGGCGGGAGCCCGGCGAGACCCAGTACTTC. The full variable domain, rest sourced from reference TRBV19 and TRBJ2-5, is DGGITQSPKYLFRKEGQNVTLSCEQNLNHDAMYWYRQDPGQGLRLIYYSQIVNDFQKGDIAEGYSVSREKKESFPLTVTSAQKNPTAFYLCASSGREPGETQYFGPGTRLLVL.

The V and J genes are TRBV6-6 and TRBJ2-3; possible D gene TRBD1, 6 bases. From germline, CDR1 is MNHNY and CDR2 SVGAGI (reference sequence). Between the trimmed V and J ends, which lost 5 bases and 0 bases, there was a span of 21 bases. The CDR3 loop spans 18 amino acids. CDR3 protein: CASSPMPFGQPSTDTQYF. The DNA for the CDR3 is TGTGCCAGCAGTCCCATGCCCTTCGGACAGCCTAGCACAGATACGCAGTATTTT.

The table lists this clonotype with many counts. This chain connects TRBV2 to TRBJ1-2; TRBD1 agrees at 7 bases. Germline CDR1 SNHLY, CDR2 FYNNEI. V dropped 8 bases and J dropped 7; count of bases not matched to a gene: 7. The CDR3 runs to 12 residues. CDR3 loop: CASPTGAVGYTF. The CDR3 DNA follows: TGTGCCAGCCCCACAGGGGCCGTTGGCTACACCTTC. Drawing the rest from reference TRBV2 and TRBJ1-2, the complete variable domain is EPEVTQTPSHQVTQMGQEVILRCVPISNHLYFYWYRQILGQKVEFLVSFYNNEISEKSEIFDDQFSVERPDGSNFTLKIRSTKLEDSAMYFCASPTGAVGYTFGSGTRLTVV.

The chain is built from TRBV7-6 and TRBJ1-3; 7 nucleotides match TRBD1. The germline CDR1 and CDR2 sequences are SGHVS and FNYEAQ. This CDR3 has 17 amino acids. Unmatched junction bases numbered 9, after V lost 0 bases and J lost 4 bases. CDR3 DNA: TGTGCCAGCAGCTTAGCCCGAAGGGGGCCTTTAGGAAACACCATATATTTT. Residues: CASSLARRGPLGNTIYF.

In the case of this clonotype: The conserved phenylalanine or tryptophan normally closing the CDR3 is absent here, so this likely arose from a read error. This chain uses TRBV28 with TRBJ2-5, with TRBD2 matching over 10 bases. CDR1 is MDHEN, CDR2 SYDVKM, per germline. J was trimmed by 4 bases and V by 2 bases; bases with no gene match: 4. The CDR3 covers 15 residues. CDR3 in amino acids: CASSLSSGGRETQYL. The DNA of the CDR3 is TGTGCCAGCAGTTTAAGTAGCGGGGGGAGAGAGACCCAGTACCTC.

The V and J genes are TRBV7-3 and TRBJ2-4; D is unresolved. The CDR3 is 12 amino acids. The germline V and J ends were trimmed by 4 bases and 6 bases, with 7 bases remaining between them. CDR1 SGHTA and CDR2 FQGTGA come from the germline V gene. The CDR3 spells CASSSGGNIQYF. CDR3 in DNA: TGTGCCAGCAGCTCAGGCGGAAACATTCAGTACTTC.

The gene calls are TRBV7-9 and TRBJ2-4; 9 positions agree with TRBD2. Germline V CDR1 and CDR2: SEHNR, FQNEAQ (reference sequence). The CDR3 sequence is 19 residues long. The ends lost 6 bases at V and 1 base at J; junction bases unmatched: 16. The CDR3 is CASSPLLFRGGDAKNIQYF. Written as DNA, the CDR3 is TGTGCCAGCAGTCCCCTCTTATTTCGCGGGGGGGACGCCAAAAACATTCAGTACTTC.

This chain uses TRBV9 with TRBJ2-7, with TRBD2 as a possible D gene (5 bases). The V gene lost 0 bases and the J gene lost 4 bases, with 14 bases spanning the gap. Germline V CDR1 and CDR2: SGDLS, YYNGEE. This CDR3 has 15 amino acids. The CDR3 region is CASSVASSSTYEQYF. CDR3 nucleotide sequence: TGTGCCAGCAGCGTAGCTTCTAGCTCAACTTACGAGCAGTACTTC.

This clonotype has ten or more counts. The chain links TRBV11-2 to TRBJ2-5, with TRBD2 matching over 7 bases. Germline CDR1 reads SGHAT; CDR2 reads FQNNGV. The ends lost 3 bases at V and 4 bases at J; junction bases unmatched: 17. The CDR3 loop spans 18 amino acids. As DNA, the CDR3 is TGTGCCAGCAGCTTGTGGCGGGGGTCCGGGGAGAAGGCAGAGACCCAGTACTTC. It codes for CASSLWRGSGEKAETQYF.

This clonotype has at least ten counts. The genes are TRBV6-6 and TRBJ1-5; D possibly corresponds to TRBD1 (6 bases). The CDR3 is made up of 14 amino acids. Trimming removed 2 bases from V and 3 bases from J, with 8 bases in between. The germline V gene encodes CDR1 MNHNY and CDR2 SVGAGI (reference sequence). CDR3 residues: CASSYGGANQPQHF. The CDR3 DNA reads TGTGCCAGCAGTTACGGGGGCGCCAATCAGCCCCAGCATTTT.

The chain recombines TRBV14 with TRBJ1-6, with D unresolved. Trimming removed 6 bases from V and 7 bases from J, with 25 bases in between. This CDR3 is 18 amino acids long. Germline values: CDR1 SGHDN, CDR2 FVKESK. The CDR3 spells CASSQEGMGRTKNSPLHF. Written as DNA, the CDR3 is TGTGCCAGCAGTCAGGAGGGTATGGGGAGAACGAAGAATTCACCCCTCCACTTT.

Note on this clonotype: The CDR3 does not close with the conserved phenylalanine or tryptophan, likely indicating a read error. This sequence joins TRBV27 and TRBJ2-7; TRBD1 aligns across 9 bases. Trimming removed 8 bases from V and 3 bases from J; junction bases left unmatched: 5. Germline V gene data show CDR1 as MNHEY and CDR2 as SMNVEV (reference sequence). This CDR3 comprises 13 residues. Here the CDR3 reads CASRTGDYYEQYL. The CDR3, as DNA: TGTGCCAGCCGGACAGGGGATTACTACGAGCAGTACCTC.

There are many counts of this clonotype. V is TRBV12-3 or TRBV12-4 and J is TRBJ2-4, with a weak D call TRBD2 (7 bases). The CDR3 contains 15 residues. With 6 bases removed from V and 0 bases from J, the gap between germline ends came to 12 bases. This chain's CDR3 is CASSPGGQAKNIQYF. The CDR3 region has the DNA TGTGCCAGCAGCCCCGGGGGGCAAGCCAAAAACATTCAGTACTTC.

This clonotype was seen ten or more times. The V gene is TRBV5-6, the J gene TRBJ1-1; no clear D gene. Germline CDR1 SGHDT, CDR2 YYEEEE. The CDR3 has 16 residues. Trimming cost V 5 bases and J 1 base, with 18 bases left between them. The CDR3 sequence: CASSSPVGGQNTEAFF. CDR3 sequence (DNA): TGTGCCAGCAGTTCCCCGGTCGGAGGCCAGAACACTGAAGCTTTCTTT.

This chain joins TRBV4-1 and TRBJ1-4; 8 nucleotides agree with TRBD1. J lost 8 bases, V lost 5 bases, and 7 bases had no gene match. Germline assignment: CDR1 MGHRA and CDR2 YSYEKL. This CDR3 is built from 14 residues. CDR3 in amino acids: CASSSQGAREKLFF. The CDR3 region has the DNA TGCGCCAGCAGCAGTCAGGGGGCGCGGGAAAAACTGTTTTTT.

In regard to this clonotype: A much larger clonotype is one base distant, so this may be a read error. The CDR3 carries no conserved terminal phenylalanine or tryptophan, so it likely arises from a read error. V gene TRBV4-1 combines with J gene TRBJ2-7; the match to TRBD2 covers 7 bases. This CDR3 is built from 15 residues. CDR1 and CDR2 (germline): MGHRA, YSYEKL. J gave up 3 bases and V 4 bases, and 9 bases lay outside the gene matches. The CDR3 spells CASSPVGTTIYEQYL. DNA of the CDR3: TGCGCCAGCAGCCCTGTAGGGACTACAATCTACGAGCAGTACTTA.

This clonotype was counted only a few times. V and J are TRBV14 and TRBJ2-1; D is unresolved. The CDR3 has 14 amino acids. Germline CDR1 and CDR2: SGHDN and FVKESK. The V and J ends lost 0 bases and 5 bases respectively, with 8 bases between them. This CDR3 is CASSQECLDNEQFF. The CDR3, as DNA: TGTGCCAGCAGCCAAGAGTGTTTGGACAATGAGCAGTTCTTC.

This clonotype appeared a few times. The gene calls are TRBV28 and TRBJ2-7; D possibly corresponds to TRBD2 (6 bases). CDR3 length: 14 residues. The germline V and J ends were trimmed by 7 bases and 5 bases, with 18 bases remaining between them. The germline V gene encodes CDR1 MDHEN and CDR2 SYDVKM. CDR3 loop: CASTWEKGGNEQYF. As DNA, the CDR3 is TGTGCCAGCACCTGGGAGAAGGGAGGCAACGAGCAGTACTTC.

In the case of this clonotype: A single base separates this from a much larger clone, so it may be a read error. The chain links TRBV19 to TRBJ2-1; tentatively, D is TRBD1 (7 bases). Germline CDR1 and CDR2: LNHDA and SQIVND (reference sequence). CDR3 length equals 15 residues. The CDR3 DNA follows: TGTGCCAGTAGTATGGGGTACAGGGGAGGCGATGAGCAGGTCTTC. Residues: CASSMGYRGGDEQVF. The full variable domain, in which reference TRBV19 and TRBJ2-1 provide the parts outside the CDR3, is DGGITQSPKYLFRKEGQNVTLSCEQNLNHDAMYWYRQDPGQGLRLIYYSQIVNDFQKGDIAEGYSVSREKKESFPLTVTSAQKNPTAFYLCASSMGYRGGDEQVFGPGTRLTVL.

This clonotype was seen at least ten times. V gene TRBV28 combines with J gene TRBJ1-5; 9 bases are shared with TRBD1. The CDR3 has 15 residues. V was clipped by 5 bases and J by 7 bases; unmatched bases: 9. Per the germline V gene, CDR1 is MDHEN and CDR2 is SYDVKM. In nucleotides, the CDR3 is TGTGCCAGCAGTCGGGACAGGGAAGGTGGCCAGCCCCAGCATTTT. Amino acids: CASSRDREGGQPQHF.

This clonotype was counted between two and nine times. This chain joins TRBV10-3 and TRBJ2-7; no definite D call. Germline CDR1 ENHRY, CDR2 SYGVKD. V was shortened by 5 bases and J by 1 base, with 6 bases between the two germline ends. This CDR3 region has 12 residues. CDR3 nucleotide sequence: TGTGCCATCAGTAGGGATTCCTACGAGCAGTACTTC. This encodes CAISRDSYEQYF.

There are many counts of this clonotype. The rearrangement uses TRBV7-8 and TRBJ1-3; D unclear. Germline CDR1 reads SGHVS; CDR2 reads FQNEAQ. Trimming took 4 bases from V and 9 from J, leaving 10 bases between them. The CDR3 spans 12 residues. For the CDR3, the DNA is TGTGCCAGCAGCTACAATTGGGGCACCATATATTTT. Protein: CASSYNWGTIYF. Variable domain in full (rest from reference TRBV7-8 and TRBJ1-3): GAGVSQSPRYKVAKRGQDVALRCDPISGHVSLFWYQQALGQGPEFLTYFQNEAQLDKSGLPSDRFFAERPEGSVSTLKIQRTQQEDSAVYLCASSYNWGTIYFGEGSWLTVV.

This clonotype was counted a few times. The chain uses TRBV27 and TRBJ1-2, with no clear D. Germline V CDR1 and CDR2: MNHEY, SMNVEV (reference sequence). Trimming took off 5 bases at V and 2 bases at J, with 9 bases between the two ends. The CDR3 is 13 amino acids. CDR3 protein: CASSTKPNYGYTF. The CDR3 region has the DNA TGTGCCAGCAGTACGAAACCCAACTATGGCTACACCTTC.

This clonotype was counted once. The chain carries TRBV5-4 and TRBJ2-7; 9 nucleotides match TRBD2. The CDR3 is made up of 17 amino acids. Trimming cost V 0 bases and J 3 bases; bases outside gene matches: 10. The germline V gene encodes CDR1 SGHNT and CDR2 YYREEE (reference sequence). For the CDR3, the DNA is TGTGCCAGCAGCTTGGCCTACGGTAGCGGGAGAAGCTACGAGCAGTACTTC. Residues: CASSLAYGSGRSYEQYF.

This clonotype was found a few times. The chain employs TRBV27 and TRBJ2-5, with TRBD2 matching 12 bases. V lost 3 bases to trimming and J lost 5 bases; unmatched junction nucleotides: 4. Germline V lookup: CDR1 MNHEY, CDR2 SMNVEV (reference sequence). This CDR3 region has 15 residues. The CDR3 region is CASSFRLAGDETQYF. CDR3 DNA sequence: TGTGCCAGCAGTTTTAGACTAGCGGGAGATGAGACCCAGTACTTC.